Listed below are T cell receptor beta chains from one sample, sequenced in a study of regulatory T cells in long-lasting Graves disease. TCRdb reprocessed the multiplex PCR reads via MiXCR and lists one record per CDR3 protein. This table has about 420,000 distinct CDR3 sequences, about a sixth appearing once. The data were also submitted as part of a second study, on T cells in Graves' hyperthyroidism and ophthalmopathy.

This specimen consisted of peripheral blood mononuclear cells (PBMCs), obtained at new diagnosis, from a patient treated with antithyroid drugs. These receptor sequences come from a woman aged 18-30 years with Graves disease. CDR3s include the opening cysteine and the closing phenylalanine or tryptophan. D genes are given only for firm matches. The size entry is marked missing in some rows and otherwise reads once, few, many or a size class.

>many|TRBJ2-7|TRBD2|TRBV5-1
CASNVGGPSDEQYF
TGCGCCAGCAATGTGGGAGGGCCGTCAGACGAGCAGTACTTC
>-|TRBJ2-1|-|TRBV24-1
CATSSGRGDGDEQFF
TGTGCCACCTCCTCCGGCAGGGGGGATGGGGATGAGCAGTTCTTC
>many|TRBJ1-2|-|TRBV20-1
CSARDSTQRNGYTF
TGCAGTGCTAGAGACAGTACCCAGCGAAATGGCTACACCTTC
>-|TRBJ2-7|-|TRBV20-1
CSAPKTRDTAYEQYF
TGCAGTGCCCCGAAAACCAGGGACACCGCCTACGAGCAGTACTTC
>few|TRBJ1-2|-|TRBV15
CATSRDRENYGYTF
TGTGCCACCAGCAGAGATAGGGAGAACTATGGCTACACCTTC
>many|TRBJ2-7|TRBD1|TRBV29-1
CSVGHRDRVHEQYF
TGCAGCGTTGGTCACCGGGACAGGGTCCACGAGCAGTACTTC
>few|TRBJ1-1|TRBD1|TRBV20-1
CSASRQGATEAFF
TGCAGTGCTAGCAGACAGGGGGCGACTGAAGCTTTCTTT
>many|TRBJ2-3|TRBD2|TRBV10-3
CAISFSGSVGTDTQYF
TGTGCCATCAGTTTTAGCGGGAGCGTTGGCACAGATACGCAGTATTTT
>many|TRBJ2-1|TRBD2|TRBV15
CATSRVLTSGSSNEQFF
TGTGCCACCAGCAGAGTCTTGACGAGCGGGAGTTCCAATGAGCAGTTCTTC
>few|TRBJ2-2|TRBD2|TRBV9
CASSASGMAGELFF
TGTGCCAGCAGTGCTAGCGGGATGGCCGGGGAGCTGTTTTTT
>many|TRBJ1-1|-|TRBV29-1
CSVSGINTEAFF
TGCAGCGTTTCGGGTATTAACACTGAAGCTTTCTTT
>many|TRBJ2-1|TRBD1|TRBV12-3/TRBV12-4
CASSLGQGFNEQFF
TGTGCCAGCAGCCTGGGACAGGGTTTCAATGAGCAGTTCTTC
>many|TRBJ2-7|-|TRBV7-9
CASSQSAKPPFYEQYF
TGTGCCAGCAGCCAGTCCGCTAAACCCCCGTTCTACGAGCAGTACTTC
>few|TRBJ2-3|-|TRBV15
CATSRSGGGEDTQYF
TGTGCCACCAGCAGGTCAGGGGGGGGTGAAGATACGCAGTATTTT
>many|TRBJ2-2|-|TRBV3-1
CASSQEEYRELFF
TGTGCCAGCAGCCAAGAAGAATACAGGGAGCTGTTTTTT
>few|TRBJ2-1|TRBD2|TRBV14
CASSLGLVHGEQFF
TGTGCCAGCAGCCTGGGACTAGTTCATGGTGAGCAGTTCTTC
>many|TRBJ2-3|TRBD2|TRBV20-1
CSASPPWTSLRTDTQYF
TGCAGTGCTAGTCCCCCGTGGACTAGTCTTCGCACAGATACGCAGTATTTT
>-|TRBJ2-2|-|TRBV25-1
CASSEYRRGSGTGELFF
TGTGCCAGCAGTGAATATCGTCGAGGGTCTGGGACCGGGGAGCTGTTTTTT
>many|TRBJ2-3|TRBD2|TRBV7-2
CASSFIGPGGTQYF
TGTGCCAGCAGCTTTATCGGGCCGGGGGGTACGCAGTATTTT
>many|TRBJ2-3|-|TRBV20-1
CSVPTSDTQYF
TGCAGTGTCCCGACTTCAGATACGCAGTATTTT
>-|TRBJ2-1|-|TRBV19
CASSPSEDSYEQFF
TGTGCCAGTAGTCCGTCTGAGGACTCCTACGAGCAGTTCTTC
>few|TRBJ2-2|TRBD2|TRBV19
CASSPYRLAPGGELFF
TGTGCCAGTTCCCCTTACCGACTAGCCCCGGGGGGGGAGCTGTTTTTT
>many|TRBJ2-5|TRBD2|TRBV12-3/TRBV12-4
CASSPQVAGIETQYF
TGTGCCAGCAGTCCTCAGGTAGCGGGGATAGAGACCCAGTACTTC
>many|TRBJ2-3|TRBD2|TRBV7-2
CASSPWTSGTDTQYF
TGTGCCAGCAGCCCTTGGACTAGCGGCACAGATACGCAGTATTTT
>many|TRBJ2-6|TRBD2|TRBV28
CASSLSPGRGLNSGANVLTF
TGTGCCAGCAGTTTATCCCCAGGACGGGGACTAAACTCTGGGGCCAACGTCCTGACTTTC
>many|TRBJ1-2|-|TRBV2
CASNGQGDLFGYTF
TGTGCCAGCAACGGACAAGGAGACCTATTCGGCTACACCTTC
>many|TRBJ2-3|-|TRBV7-2
CASSQGGGNTDTQYF
TGTGCCAGCTCTCAGGGTGGGGGAAACACAGATACGCAGTATTTT
>few|TRBJ2-3|-|TRBV13
CASSPAPGVSEDTQYF
TGTGCCAGCAGCCCCGCACCAGGTGTTAGCGAGGATACGCAGTATTTT
>few|TRBJ2-1|-|TRBV28
CASSEIALYNEQFF
TGTGCCAGCAGTGAAATAGCGCTTTACAATGAGCAGTTCTTC
>many|TRBJ1-6|-|TRBV12-3/TRBV12-4
CASSLQGSYNSPLHF
TGTGCCAGCAGTTTACAGGGATCCTATAATTCACCCCTCCACTTT
>few|TRBJ1-2|TRBD1|TRBV5-6
CASSPDPQGDYGYTF
TGTGCCAGCAGCCCTGACCCCCAGGGGGACTATGGCTACACCTTC